This T cell receptor beta chain is drawn from a study of blood T cell repertoires in COVID-19. Study details: Samples taken during acute and convalescent COVID-19 were collected in the United States, Italy and Spain.

As handled by the study authors: Estimates of nucleated cell counts were drawn from the amplification of reference gene primers. The protocol was immunoSEQ multiplex PCR, while the TCRdb copy is restricted to in-frame clones and leaves out a portion. D and trimming come from the DNA, and the V and J calls and clone size come from that table. The sample shows about 300,000 clones, about 88% of them seen only once. Germline-derived CDR1 and CDR2 are SGHVS and FNYEAQ. The CDR3 sequence is 13 residues long. The V and J ends lost 5 bases and 11 bases, in that order; junction bases with no gene match: 11. V and J are TRBV7-6 and TRBJ1-1; the match to TRBD1 covers 7 bases. Sample: peripheral blood. This receptor was identified in a man aged 65 to 79 with acute or convalescent COVID-19. DNA for the CDR3: TGTGCCAGCAGCCCTACCCCGGGACAGAGGGCTTTCTTT. Its protein is CASSPTPGQRAFF.